These T cell receptor beta chains were read from a single sample in a study of tumor and adjacent non-tumor tissue in lung cancer. TCRdb reanalysed the multiplex PCR reads using MiXCR and keeps one entry per CDR3 protein. The repertoire holds approximately 75,000 distinct CDR3 sequences, with roughly 80% as singletons. The sequenced material came from lung tumor tissue. The source is a woman in her forties or fifties with non-small cell lung cancer. CDR3s include the opening cysteine and the closing phenylalanine or tryptophan. Fields, in order: J gene, CDR3 length, V gene, D gene, clone size, CDR3 protein, CDR3 DNA. A D gene is named only where the DNA matches it firmly. Clone size is stated in some rows and not others, as once, few, many or a class when expanded.

>TRBJ1-2|17|TRBV5-6|NA|NA
CASSLTGFRSSNYGYTF
TGTGCCAGCAGCCTGACAGGATTCAGGTCCTCTAACTATGGCTACACCTTC
>TRBJ2-3|13|TRBV10-1|NA|NA
CARSDTSTDTQYF
TGCGCTAGGAGTGATACTAGCACAGATACGCAGTATTTT
>TRBJ2-7|15|TRBV20-1|TRBD1|few
CSARYAGGADYEQYF
TGCAGTGCTAGGTACGCAGGGGGCGCGGACTACGAGCAGTACTTC
>TRBJ2-5|18|TRBV6-1|NA|many
CASRGRQVLPGREETQYF
TGTGCCAGCAGGGGTCGACAGGTCCTCCCAGGGCGGGAAGAGACCCAGTACTTC
>TRBJ1-1|14|TRBV4-1|NA|NA
CASNPSMENTEDFF
TGCGCCAGCAACCCAAGCATGGAGAACACTGAAGATTTCTTT
>TRBJ1-1|14|TRBV6-2/TRBV6-3|NA|NA
CASSYLGPRNEAFF
TGTGCAAGCAGTTACTTAGGACCGAGAAATGAAGCTTTCTTT
>TRBJ2-6|18|TRBV5-6|TRBD2|once
CASSLLSAGVDGANVLTF
TGTGCCAGCAGCTTGTTGTCAGCGGGAGTGGATGGGGCCAACGTCCTGACTTTC
>TRBJ2-3|12|TRBV12-3/TRBV12-4|NA|NA
CASSPTRTKQYF
TGTGCCAGCAGTCCAACCAGGACTAAGCAGTATTTT
>TRBJ1-5|15|TRBV5-5|NA|few
CASSGGGYSSQPQHF
TGTGCCAGTAGCGGCGGGGGCTATAGCAGTCAGCCCCAGCATTTT
>TRBJ2-2|13|TRBV10-2|NA|once
CVSSDSNIGELFF
TGCGTCAGCAGTGATTCAAACATCGGGGAGCTGTTTTTT
>TRBJ2-6|15|TRBV5-1|TRBD1|NA
CASFPGGTGANILTF
TGCGCCAGCTTCCCAGGGGGCACTGGGGCCAACATCCTGACTTTC
>TRBJ2-1|16|TRBV10-1|TRBD2|NA
CASSESETSGSNEQFF
TGCGCCAGCAGTGAATCCGAGACTAGCGGGAGTAATGAGCAGTTCTTC
>TRBJ1-1|13|TRBV20-1|NA|NA
CNTRVTVGSEAFF
TGCAATACTAGGGTGACAGTAGGCTCTGAAGCTTTCTTT
>TRBJ2-3|15|TRBV6-1|NA|NA
CANSETAVGYDTQYF
TGTGCCAACAGTGAGACAGCGGTGGGTTACGATACGCAGTATTTT